This T cell receptor (beta chain) emerged from a study of cytomegalovirus exposure and HLA in healthy donors. V lost 0 bases and J lost 0, with 10 bases in between. The CDR3 has 15 amino acids. Germline CDR1 is SGHDT and CDR2 is YYEEEE. The PCR used 60 Vbeta and 13 Jbeta primers. Libraries were prepared by immunoSEQ multiplex PCR; TCRdb keeps only in-frame clonotypes and omits some of them. The sample shows tens of thousands of clones, 78% of them seen only once. Study-wide findings and caveats: In presence/absence analyses, roughly uniform sequencing depth across donors was assumed. Clonal expansion, a later analysis showed, was greater in HLA-associated TCR beta chains than in equally common others. When analyzed later, a missense DCLRE1C variant was found to be linked to TCR beta V- and J-gene trimming.

Concerning this clone: Its antigen remains unidentified.

Sample: PBMCs. V and J are TRBV5-6 and TRBJ2-7; D is possibly TRBD1 (6 bases). The TCR sequence derives from a woman aged 40 to 50 in good health and CMV-seronegative. The CDR3 sequence is CASSLVTGVSYEQYF. The CDR3 region has the DNA TGTGCCAGCAGCTTGGTGACAGGAGTCTCCTACGAGCAGTACTTC. The variable domain in full, with the rest retrieved from reference TRBV5-6 and TRBJ2-7, is DAGVTQSPTHLIKTRGQQVTLRCSPKSGHDTVSWYQQALGQGPQFIFQYYEEEERQRGNFPDRFSGHQFPNYSSELNVNALLLGDSALYLCASSLVTGVSYEQYFGPGTRLTVT.